The next 21 T cell receptor beta chains were all read from a single sample in a study of cytomegalovirus exposure and HLA in healthy donors. This table comes from immunoSEQ multiplex PCR, and its TCRdb copy is limited to in-frame clones, with some not included. The table shows about 330,000 clones, with roughly 88% occurring only once. The material sequenced was PBMCs. The receptor source for this set is a woman between 18 and 29 years old in good health and CMV-seronegative.

The chain uses TRBV4-3 and TRBJ1-2, with TRBD1 as a possible D gene (6 bases). Germline CDR1 reads LGHNA; CDR2 reads YSLEER. The V and J ends lost 0 bases and 5 bases respectively, with 13 bases between them. The CDR3 is 15 residues long. The CDR3 loop is CASSQDLTGVYGYTF. The CDR3 DNA reads as TGCGCCAGCAGCCAAGACCTGACAGGTGTTTATGGCTACACCTTC.

The chain joins TRBV7-2 to TRBJ1-1; D is possibly TRBD1 (5 bases). Trimming removed 4 bases at V and 6 bases at J, with 15 bases between. The CDR3 has 14 amino acids. From germline, CDR1 is SGHTA and CDR2 FQGNSA. CDR3 sequence (DNA): TGTGCCAGCAGCTATGACAGCTATATCGCTGAAGCTTTCTTT. Residues: CASSYDSYIAEAFF. Drawing the rest from reference TRBV7-2 and TRBJ1-1, the complete variable domain is GAGVSQSPSNKVTEKGKDVELRCDPISGHTALYWYRQSLGQGLEFLIYFQGNSAPDKSGLPSDRFSAERTGGSVSTLTIQRTQQEDSAVYLCASSYDSYIAEAFFGQGTRLTVV.

The chain joins TRBV7-9 to TRBJ1-4; TRBD1 matches 8 bases. This CDR3 has 17 residues. Germline V gene data show CDR1 as SEHNR and CDR2 as FQNEAQ (reference sequence). Germline trimming cut 5 bases from V and 8 bases from J; bases unmatched to any gene: 16. CDR3 protein: CASSRGQGSLVVEKLFF. The CDR3 nucleotides read TGTGCCAGCAGCCGAGGACAGGGTTCGTTGGTCGTCGAAAAACTGTTTTTT. Filled out from reference TRBV7-9 and TRBJ1-4, the complete variable domain reads DTGVSQNPRHKITKRGQNVTFRCDPISEHNRLYWYRQTLGQGPEFLTYFQNEAQLEKSRLLSDRFSAERPKGSFSTLEIQRTEQGDSAMYLCASSRGQGSLVVEKLFFGSGTQLSVL.

This clone appeared a single time. The rearrangement joins TRBV12-2 to TRBJ1-5; TRBD1, the table's D call, was not compared with the DNA. TRBV12-2 is listed as a pseudogene. This CDR3 is built from 11 residues. The CDR3 reads CASRLVRTGHF. CDR3 nucleotide sequence: TGTGCAAGTCGCTTAGTTAGGACAGGGCATTTT.

This clone was seen only a few times. The gene calls are TRBV5-1 and TRBJ2-1; TRBD1 matches 7 bases. After removal of 4 bases from V and 14 bases from J, the junction contained 6 bases not matched to a gene. CDR3 length equals 11 residues. Germline V gene data show CDR1 as SGHRS and CDR2 as YFSETQ. CDR3 loop: CASSRDRSKFF. In DNA form, the CDR3 reads TGCGCCAGCAGCCGGGACAGAAGTAAGTTCTTC.

CDR3 protein: CASSIGLAGLPYEQYF. Here the CDR3 DNA reads TGTGCCAGTAGTATCGGACTAGCGGGGTTGCCTTACGAGCAGTACTTC. The genes are TRBV19 and TRBJ2-7; 12 bases map to TRBD2. The CDR3 has 16 amino acids. The germline CDR1 and CDR2 sequences are LNHDA and SQIVND (reference sequence). The V gene end was trimmed by 3 bases and the J gene end by 4 bases; junction bases not matched to a gene: 7.

The J gene is TRBJ2-3, the V gene TRBV10-3; D perhaps matches TRBD1 (6 bases). Trimming cost V 3 bases and J 5 bases, with 18 bases left between them. Looked up from germline, CDR1 is ENHRY and CDR2 is SYGVKD. This CDR3 has 16 residues. CDR3 in amino acids: CAISDSRGSSGDTQYF. Written as DNA, the CDR3 is TGTGCCATCAGTGATAGCAGGGGTTCCTCTGGAGATACGCAGTATTTT.

The chain carries TRBV9 and TRBJ2-7; a possible D gene is TRBD1 (7 bases). V lost 0 bases and J 6 bases, leaving 16 bases between the germline ends. Looked up from germline, CDR1 is SGDLS and CDR2 is YYNGEE. CDR3 length: 15 amino acids. As DNA, the CDR3 is TGTGCCAGCAGCGTAGTCCCTACAGGGGAGGCCGAGCAGTACTTC. It specifies CASSVVPTGEAEQYF.

The rearrangement uses TRBV5-1 and TRBJ2-1; 10 nucleotides agree with TRBD2. From germline, CDR1 is SGHRS and CDR2 YFSETQ. V shed 0 bases and J 7 bases; nucleotides not matched to a gene: 13. The CDR3 runs to 18 residues. CDR3 protein: CASSLGQASGSRTNEQFF. The DNA of the CDR3 is TGCGCCAGCAGCTTGGGGCAAGCTAGCGGGAGTAGGACGAATGAGCAGTTCTTC.

The chain recombines TRBV27 with TRBJ2-3; a weak D match, TRBD2 (5 bases). The CDR3 sequence is 11 residues long. V lost 7 bases and J lost 6, with 8 bases in between. Germline CDR1 MNHEY, CDR2 SMNVEV (reference sequence). The CDR3 DNA sequence: TGTGCCAGCACCTCGGGGGATACGCAGTATTTT. Its translation: CASTSGDTQYF.

As for this clone: Other DNA variants within this sample encode the same CDR3. V is TRBV4-1 and J is TRBJ2-7; maybe TRBD1 (5 bases). Trimming shortened V by 1 base and J by 3 bases, and 7 bases separated the two germline ends. Germline loops: CDR1 MGHRA, CDR2 YSYEKL. The CDR3 length is 13 residues. The CDR3 reads CASSQADSYEQYF. In nucleotides, the CDR3 is TGCGCCAGCAGCCAAGCCGACAGCTACGAGCAGTACTTC.

This chain links TRBV6-4 with TRBJ2-1; maybe TRBD2 (5 bases). V was shortened by 10 bases and J by 4 bases, with 17 bases between the two germline ends. Germline values: CDR1 MRHNA, CDR2 SNTAGT. This CDR3 spans 14 amino acids. CDR3: CANLAWTGYNEQFF. The DNA for the CDR3 is TGTGCCAATCTAGCCTGGACTGGATACAATGAGCAGTTCTTC.

J is TRBJ2-3 and V is TRBV27, with D possibly being TRBD2 (5 bases). The V end lost 9 bases, the J end lost 4 bases, and 17 bases lay between the germline ends. CDR3 length: 14 residues. Germline CDR1 MNHEY, CDR2 SMNVEV (reference sequence). Here the CDR3 DNA reads TGTGCCAGTTTGGGGAGAGGGCAATCAGATACGCAGTATTTT. Encoded protein: CASLGRGQSDTQYF.

This clone was seen once. J is TRBJ2-1 and V is TRBV28, with TRBD2 matching 13 bases. V lost 3 bases and J lost 9; bases outside the gene matches: 5. The CDR3 consists of 15 residues. Germline V CDR1 and CDR2: MDHEN, SYDVKM. In nucleotides, the CDR3 is TGTGCCAGCAGTTTTCATACTAGCGGGAGGGGTGAGCAGTTCTTC. As protein: CASSFHTSGRGEQFF.

The chain couples TRBV10-3 to TRBJ2-7; 9 bases match TRBD2. The ends lost 9 bases at V and 1 base at J; junction bases unmatched: 4. This CDR3 has 13 amino acids. Germline values: CDR1 ENHRY, CDR2 SYGVKD. The CDR3 bases are TGTGCCATAGCGGGAGGCCTATCCTACGAGCAGTACTTC. Its protein is CAIAGGLSYEQYF.

V and J are TRBV27 and TRBJ2-1, with a tentative D call TRBD2 (6 bases). The CDR3 is made up of 15 amino acids. Trimming shortened V by 4 bases and J by 4 bases, and 14 bases separated the two germline ends. Per the germline V gene, CDR1 is MNHEY and CDR2 is SMNVEV (reference sequence). CDR3 coding DNA: TGTGCCAGCAGTTATGGGGGACTCGGATACAATGAGCAGTTCTTC. Translating it yields CASSYGGLGYNEQFF.

This chain links TRBV15 with TRBJ1-3, with D unclear. CDR3 length: 15 amino acids. CDR1 and CDR2 from the germline V gene are LNHNV and YYDKDF (reference sequence). V was cut by 5 bases and J by 1 base, with 12 bases left in between. CDR3 coding DNA: TGTGCCACCAGCGGCGGAGGGAGTTCTGGAAACACCATATATTTT. Protein: CATSGGGSSGNTIYF.

The V and J genes are TRBV21-1 and TRBJ2-1; the table names TRBD2, a call not compared with the DNA. TRBV21-1 is tagged as a pseudogene. The CDR3 runs 18 residues. The CDR3: CASSPQEGTRGNRDEQFF. In DNA form, the CDR3 reads TGTGCCAGCAGCCCGCAGGAAGGGACTAGAGGGAACAGGGATGAGCAGTTCTTC.

The chain combines TRBV27 with TRBJ2-3, with a possible D match to TRBD2 (5 bases). Trimming cost V 6 bases and J 1 base, with 14 bases left between them. In germline, CDR1 is MNHEY, CDR2 SMNVEV (reference sequence). This CDR3 region has 15 residues. In DNA form, the CDR3 reads TGTGCCAGCAGATGGGATGAGGGTGGCACAGATACGCAGTATTTT. Protein product: CASRWDEGGTDTQYF.

The rearrangement uses TRBV6-5 and TRBJ2-7; tentative D call: TRBD2 (6 bases). Germline V gene lookup returns CDR1 MNHEY and CDR2 SVGAGI. CDR3 length: 16 residues. V lost 2 bases and J 6 bases, leaving 20 bases between the germline ends. CDR3 amino acids: CASSYGAGLVVREQYF. CDR3 nucleotide sequence: TGTGCCAGCAGTTACGGCGCGGGACTTGTCGTCCGCGAGCAGTACTTC.

This clone was seen once. CDR3 residues: CASGRRGGKSTEAFF. CDR3 bases: TGTGCCAGCGGACGGAGGGGGGGCAAAAGCACTGAAGCTTTCTTT. The chain couples TRBV6-5 to TRBJ1-1; tentatively, D is TRBD1 (6 bases). CDR1 is MNHEY, CDR2 SVGAGI, per germline. The CDR3 is 15 amino acids. Trimming removed 8 bases from V and 4 bases from J, with 20 bases in between.